A single sample gave rise to the 29 T cell receptor beta chains below, sequenced in a study of shared clonotypes between healthy human individuals. This table comes from immunoSEQ multiplex PCR, and its TCRdb copy is limited to in-frame clones, with some not included. The top ten clones hold approximately 1.5% of a sample with nearly 1,000,000 clones, more than 75% of them seen once. Sequencing used memory CD4+ T cells sorted from blood. Stated subset: CD45RA-negative fraction. Receptors originate from a man aged 18-30 years in good health.

This clone has just one count. The rearrangement uses TRBV28 and TRBJ1-6; a possible D gene is TRBD1 (5 bases). The length of the CDR3 is 15 residues. V was cut by 3 bases and J by 10 bases, with 16 bases left in between. CDR1 and CDR2 (germline): MDHEN, SYDVKM. CDR3 DNA: TGTGCCAGCAGTTTTGGGGGTCTTACGGGGTCACCCCTCCACTTT. As protein: CASSFGGLTGSPLHF.

The chain couples TRBV9 to TRBJ2-1, with a possible D match to TRBD1 (6 bases). The CDR3 is made up of 14 amino acids. Trimming removed 1 base from V and 6 bases from J, with 11 bases in between. CDR1 and CDR2 from the germline V gene are SGDLS and YYNGEE. CDR3 sequence reads: CASSVRTETNEQFF. The CDR3 DNA sequence: TGTGCCAGCAGCGTAAGGACAGAGACCAATGAGCAGTTCTTC.

This chain links TRBV11-1 with TRBJ2-5, with 7 nucleotides matching TRBD2. The V segment lost 1 base and the J segment 5 bases; nucleotides outside the gene matches: 13. The CDR3 sequence is 17 residues long. Germline V lookup: CDR1 SGHAT, CDR2 FQDESV (reference sequence). The CDR3 spells CASSLGERGIRGETQYF. DNA of the CDR3: TGTGCCAGCAGCTTAGGGGAGCGGGGCATTCGGGGGGAGACCCAGTACTTC.

V and J are TRBV28 and TRBJ1-6; D perhaps matches TRBD1 (6 bases). There are 12 residues in the CDR3. From germline, CDR1 is MDHEN and CDR2 SYDVKM. V was trimmed by 9 bases and J by 12 bases, leaving 15 bases between them. Written as DNA, the CDR3 is TGTGCCAGTGAGACCAGGGGTCGACCCCTCCACTTT. It translates to CASETRGRPLHF.

The V and J genes are TRBV4-3 and TRBJ2-1; 7 bases fit TRBD2. J gave up 8 bases and V 3 bases, and 10 bases lay outside the gene matches. This CDR3 contains 15 residues. Germline-derived CDR1 and CDR2 are LGHNA and YSLEER. The CDR3 protein is CASSQGGGQSHEQFF. CDR3 sequence (DNA): TGCGCCAGCAGCCAGGGGGGGGGTCAGAGCCATGAGCAGTTCTTC.

The V call is TRBV6-6, the J call TRBJ1-4; 8 positions match TRBD1. The ends lost 5 bases at V and 8 bases at J; junction bases unmatched: 7. The germline V gene encodes CDR1 MNHNY and CDR2 SVGAGI (reference sequence). The CDR3 runs to 14 residues. CDR3 loop: CASSHTGGREKLFF. CDR3 nucleotide sequence: TGTGCCAGCAGTCACACAGGGGGTCGGGAAAAACTGTTTTTT.

This rearrangement joins TRBV5-5 to TRBJ2-7, with D possibly TRBD2 on 6 matching bases. The V gene's germline CDR1 is SGHKS and CDR2 YYEKEE (reference sequence). This CDR3 region has 15 residues. V was pared by 0 bases and J by 2 bases, with 12 bases between. The CDR3 region is CASSLERGGTYEQYF. For the CDR3, the DNA is TGTGCCAGCAGCTTGGAACGGGGCGGGACCTACGAGCAGTACTTC.

The genes are TRBV2 and TRBJ2-2; 7 bases are shared with TRBD2. Trimming at V came to 6 bases and at J to 6 bases, leaving 7 bases not matched to a gene. Germline CDR1 reads SNHLY; CDR2 reads FYNNEI. The CDR3 is made up of 14 amino acids. The CDR3 DNA follows: TGTGCCAGCAGACCGACTAGCTCCGCCGGGGAGCTGTTTTTT. Translating it yields CASRPTSSAGELFF.

This clone has just a few counts. Other DNA sequences of this sample code for an identical CDR3. The chain employs TRBV9 and TRBJ1-6; no firm D call. The CDR3 has 15 residues. Looked up from germline, CDR1 is SGDLS and CDR2 is YYNGEE. Trimming removed 2 bases at V and 0 bases at J, with 6 bases between. The CDR3: CASSVGSSYNSPLHF. Written as DNA, the CDR3 is TGTGCCAGCAGCGTTGGGAGCTCCTATAATTCACCCCTCCACTTT.

This clone was observed once. The chain couples TRBV21-1 to TRBJ1-1; TRBD1, the table's D call, was not compared with the DNA. TRBV21-1 is a pseudogene locus. The CDR3 is 11 amino acids. The CDR3 loop is CADRGFFEAFF. The DNA for the CDR3 is TGTGCCGACAGGGGGTTTTTTGAAGCTTTCTTT.

The rearrangement uses TRBV5-1 and TRBJ2-2; D gene uncertain. CDR1 SGHRS and CDR2 YFSETQ come from the germline V gene. CDR3 length: 15 residues. Trimming took off 2 bases at V and 4 bases at J, with 12 bases between the two ends. The CDR3 nucleotides are TGCGCCAGCAGCTTCGGAAAGTCCGGCACCGGGGAGCTGTTTTTT. Protein product: CASSFGKSGTGELFF. Variable domain in full (rest from reference TRBV5-1 and TRBJ2-2): KAGVTQTPRYLIKTRGQQVTLSCSPISGHRSVSWYQQTPGQGLQFLFEYFSETQRNKGNFPGRFSGRQFSNSRSEMNVSTLELGDSALYLCASSFGKSGTGELFFGEGSRLTVL.

The chain carries TRBV30 and TRBJ1-4, with D hard to call. This CDR3 is 11 amino acids long. The germline V gene has CDR1 GTSNPN and CDR2 SVGIG (reference sequence). V gave up 5 bases and J gave up 6 bases, with 7 bases separating them. CDR3 coding DNA: TGTGCCTGGTCTGGGTATGAAAAACTGTTTTTT. Protein product: CAWSGYEKLFF.

The V call is TRBV30, the J call TRBJ2-3, with 12 bases aligning to TRBD2. The ends lost 5 bases at V and 7 bases at J; junction bases unmatched: 7. Looked up from germline, CDR1 is GTSNPN and CDR2 is SVGIG (reference sequence). This CDR3 comprises 14 residues. CDR3 sequence reads: CAWSTSGRANTQYF. For the CDR3, the DNA is TGTGCCTGGTCGACTAGCGGGAGAGCTAATACGCAGTATTTT.

CDR3 region: CAISRRDLGELFF. CDR3 DNA: TGTGCCATCAGCCGCCGGGACCTCGGGGAGCTGTTTTTT. The chain employs TRBV10-3 and TRBJ2-2; D could derive from TRBD1 or TRBD2 (5 bases each). V lost 6 bases, J lost 7 bases, and 12 bases lay in between. The CDR3 runs to 13 residues. The germline V gene has CDR1 ENHRY and CDR2 SYGVKD.

A word on this clone: This CDR3 is also generated by other DNA sequences in the sample. The chain has TRBV6-1 and TRBJ2-7; 8 nucleotides line up with TRBD1. The CDR3 is made up of 14 amino acids. The V and J ends lost 9 bases and 2 bases, in that order; junction bases with no gene match: 9. The germline gives CDR1 MNHNS, CDR2 SASEGT. CDR3 residues: CASRGQGRAYEQYF. The CDR3 nucleotides are TGTGCCAGTAGAGGACAGGGAAGGGCCTACGAGCAGTACTTC.

This clone has a single count. The V gene is TRBV30, the J gene TRBJ2-7; 9 nucleotides align to TRBD1. The CDR3 is made up of 15 amino acids. Germline V gives CDR1 GTSNPN, CDR2 SVGIG (reference sequence). J was trimmed by 2 bases and V by 5 bases; bases with no gene match: 10. The CDR3 reads CAWERGDREAYEQYF. The DNA for the CDR3 is TGTGCCTGGGAGAGGGGGGACAGGGAGGCCTACGAGCAGTACTTC.

The sample holds many counts of this clone. This chain connects TRBV6-1 to TRBJ2-3; D uncertain. The CDR3 contains 11 residues. The V and J ends lost 1 base and 5 bases respectively, with 1 base between them. CDR1 is MNHNS and CDR2 is SASEGT in the germline V gene. The CDR3, as DNA: TGTGCCAGCAGTGAAGTAGATACGCAGTATTTT. This codes for CASSEVDTQYF.

V gene TRBV7-2 combines with J gene TRBJ2-1; D gene unclear. The germline V gene has CDR1 SGHTA and CDR2 FQGNSA. The CDR3 length is 12 residues. Trimming took 4 bases from V and 10 from J, leaving 11 bases between them. CDR3 DNA sequence: TGTGCCAGCAGCTCCCGTATAGGGGAGCAGTTCTTC. Its translation is CASSSRIGEQFF.

This chain joins TRBV19 and TRBJ2-7; possible D gene TRBD2, 6 bases. The V end lost 1 base, the J end lost 2 bases, and 15 bases lay between the germline ends. The CDR3 has 16 residues. Germline-derived CDR1 and CDR2 are LNHDA and SQIVND (reference sequence). CDR3 coding DNA: TGTGCCAGTAGTATAGGTGCCGGGAGTACAACCTACGAGCAGTACTTC. Protein product: CASSIGAGSTTYEQYF.

About this clone: Other DNA sequences in this specimen translate into the identical CDR3. The rearrangement uses TRBV6-4 and TRBJ2-3; the D is unclear. Germline CDR1 MRHNA, CDR2 SNTAGT. The CDR3 extends over 14 amino acids. V lost 6 bases, J lost 1 base, and 11 bases lay in between. This CDR3 is CASSQTGGTDTQYF. CDR3 DNA sequence: TGTGCCAGCAGCCAGACTGGCGGCACAGATACGCAGTATTTT.

This clone was found once. The genes are TRBV19 and TRBJ1-6; 8 bases line up with TRBD1. The CDR3 runs 16 residues. Per germline, CDR1 LNHDA and CDR2 SQIVND (reference sequence). The J segment lost 8 bases and the V segment lost 5 bases, leaving 11 bases of the junction unmatched. CDR3 nucleotide sequence: TGTGCCAGTAGTCACCGACAGGGGAAGGGGCATTCACCCCTCCACTTT. Protein: CASSHRQGKGHSPLHF.

The J gene is TRBJ2-2, the V gene TRBV5-1; 7 bases map to TRBD1. Germline CDR1 and CDR2: SGHRS and YFSETQ. V lost 4 bases, J lost 2 bases, and 11 bases stayed unmatched. The CDR3 totals 17 residues. CDR3 loop: CASSPMTGTANTGELFF. CDR3 nucleotide sequence: TGCGCCAGCAGCCCTATGACAGGGACCGCCAACACCGGGGAGCTGTTTTTT.

The chain combines TRBV29-1 with TRBJ2-3; TRBD1 matches 8 bases. From germline, CDR1 is SQVTM and CDR2 ANQGSEA. The CDR3 has 14 amino acids. J was trimmed by 2 bases and V by 3 bases; bases with no gene match: 4. For the CDR3, the DNA is TGCAGCGTTGAGATGGGACAGGCCACAGATACGCAGTATTTT. Its protein is CSVEMGQATDTQYF.

The rearrangement links TRBV5-1 to TRBJ2-5, with D perhaps matching TRBD1 or TRBD2 (6 bases each). Germline V CDR1 and CDR2: SGHRS, YFSETQ. V was clipped by 4 bases and J by 1 base, with 14 bases between them. This CDR3 contains 15 residues. DNA for the CDR3: TGCGCCAGCAGCGCACAAGGGGGGAGCCAAGAGACCCAGTACTTC. Translation: CASSAQGGSQETQYF.

The V and J genes are TRBV7-3 and TRBJ1-2, with TRBD1 identical over 7 bases. This CDR3 has 15 residues. V was pared by 5 bases and J by 5 bases, with 11 bases of the junction left unmatched. Germline V CDR1 and CDR2: SGHTA, FQGTGA. Here the CDR3 DNA reads TGTGCCAGCAGCCCAATTGGGACAGCTTCGTATGGCTACACCTTC. Translated, it gives CASSPIGTASYGYTF.

V and J are TRBV10-1 and TRBJ2-7, with D perhaps TRBD1 or TRBD2 (5 bases each). The ends were cut back, 5 bases at V and 7 bases at J, with 18 bases in the middle. Per germline, CDR1 WNHNN and CDR2 SYGVQD (reference sequence). The CDR3 contains 14 residues. The CDR3 protein is CASSTGSGLGEQYF. CDR3 coding DNA: TGCGCCAGCAGTACAGGATCTGGACTTGGAGAGCAGTACTTC.

V and J are TRBV6-6 and TRBJ2-1, with D perhaps matching TRBD1 or TRBD2 (5 bases each). Trimming cost V 0 bases and J 5 bases, with 14 bases left between them. CDR1 is MNHNY, CDR2 SVGAGI, per germline (reference sequence). The CDR3 spans 16 residues. The CDR3 here is CASSYSRSRGDNEQFF. The CDR3 nucleotides read TGTGCCAGCAGTTACTCGAGGTCGAGGGGCGACAATGAGCAGTTCTTC.

The chain couples TRBV25-1 to TRBJ2-3; 9 bases are shared with TRBD2. The CDR3 contains 16 residues. J gave up 0 bases and V 3 bases, and 4 bases lay outside the gene matches. Looked up from germline, CDR1 is MGHDK and CDR2 is SYGVNS. CDR3 in DNA: TGTGCCAGCAGTGAGCTAACTAGCGGGAGCACAGATACGCAGTATTTT. It translates to CASSELTSGSTDTQYF.

As DNA, the CDR3 is TGTGCCAGCAGCTTGGCGACAGGGGCCGGCTATGGCTACACCTTC. Translated, it gives CASSLATGAGYGYTF. This chain joins TRBV5-6 and TRBJ1-2, with TRBD1 matching over 8 bases. Trimming removed 0 bases from V and 4 bases from J; junction bases left unmatched: 5. This CDR3 is 15 amino acids long. Germline V gives CDR1 SGHDT, CDR2 YYEEEE.